These 2 T cell receptor beta chains came from one sample sequenced in a study of molecular identifiers for immune sequencing clone quantification. One entry per CDR3 protein results from TCRdb running MiXCR on the PCR reads. This sample has 88,000 or so distinct CDR3 sequences, with roughly a fifth found just once. Sequences were obtained from naive CD8+ T cells from blood, with Jurkat cell RNA spiked in. The subset is: FACS-sorted CD8+CD4-CCR7+CD45RA+ naive T cells. The receptors derive from a human donor in good health. Some libraries in this study had Jurkat cell RNA spiked in.

The rearrangement joins TRBV6-5 to TRBJ1-4; a weak D match, TRBD1 (6 bases). The CDR3 runs to 14 residues. The germline CDR1 and CDR2 sequences are MNHEY and SVGAGI. Trimming stripped 6 bases from V and 2 bases from J, with 10 bases between. CDR3 region: CASSHQGTNEKLFF. The CDR3 DNA reads as TGTGCCAGCAGCCACCAGGGGACTAATGAAAAACTGTTTTTT.

The table lists this clonotype with a few counts. The chain carries TRBV5-4 and TRBJ2-5; 9 bases line up with TRBD1. Germline trimming cut 9 bases from V and 8 bases from J; bases unmatched to any gene: 5. Germline CDR1 is SGHNT and CDR2 is YYREEE (reference sequence). This CDR3 has 11 residues. The CDR3 nucleotides read TGTGCCATGGGACAGGGACATACCCAGTACTTC. Amino acids: CAMGQGHTQYF.